This T cell receptor (beta chain) was sequenced in a study of cytomegalovirus exposure and HLA in healthy donors. Notes on this clone: Its antigen is unidentified.

Among the 120 or so subjects of the validation cohort, separate from the roughly 650-subject first cohort, were the donors. Produced via immunoSEQ multiplex PCR; TCRdb's table is partial and in-frame only. Among tens of thousands of clones listed, over 85% were seen once. Study-level points and caveats: The authors confirmed in vitro that a few CMV-associated chains were specific for CMV antigens. According to a later analysis, TCR clusters from the first cohort tended to co-occur in the 100 to 150 validation repertoires. The authors listed around 150 TCR beta chains as cytomegalovirus-associated.

The CDR3 length is 13 residues. CDR1 MDHEN and CDR2 SYDVKM come from the germline V gene. Losses at the gene ends were 6 bases for V and 4 bases for J; bases not matched to a gene: 4. Specimen: PBMCs. The chain employs TRBV28 and TRBJ2-5, with 8 bases fitting TRBD2. The clonotype comes from a woman aged 25 to 39 in good health and CMV-seronegative. CDR3 bases: TGTGCCAGCAGCGAGCGGGGGTTAGAGACCCAGTACTTC. It is translated as CASSERGLETQYF.